This TCR beta chain was profiled in a study of T cells in Graves' hyperthyroidism and ophthalmopathy. Whole-study findings and limits: The blood repertoire included most of the expanded thyroid clonotypes above 0.001. Stable hyperthyroidism was told apart from ophthalmopathy by a model built on 13 V-J features.

Each diagnosis drew on symptoms, thyroxine, TRAb, thyroid ultrasound and orbital computed tomography findings. In this sample, this clonotype turned up a few times. The antigen is not known. From RNA transcripts, TCR beta CDR3 regions were amplified. HTBI primers were employed in a first-round RT-PCR of the TCR CDR3. TCRdb re-analysed the multiplex PCR reads in MiXCR, keeping a single row per CDR3 protein. Of hundreds of thousands of distinct CDR3 sequences listed, over 12% are singletons. The CDR3 length is 15 residues. Germline V gene sequence: CDR1 SGHKS, CDR2 YYEKEE (reference sequence). V lost 1 base, J lost 4 bases, and 4 bases stayed unmatched.

This receptor was obtained from a woman between 40 and 55 years old with Graves' ophthalmopathy. Sequencing used blood. V is TRBV5-5 and J is TRBJ1-3; TRBD1 agrees at 8 bases. This CDR3 is CASSLNRGKGNTIYF. The CDR3 coding sequence is TGTGCCAGCAGCTTGAACAGGGGGAAAGGAAACACCATATATTTT. Filled out from reference TRBV5-5 and TRBJ1-3, the complete variable domain reads DAGVTQSPTHLIKTRGQQVTLRCSPISGHKSVSWYQQVLGQGPQFIFQYYEKEERGRGNFPDRFSARQFPNYSSELNVNALLLGDSALYLCASSLNRGKGNTIYFGEGSWLTVV.